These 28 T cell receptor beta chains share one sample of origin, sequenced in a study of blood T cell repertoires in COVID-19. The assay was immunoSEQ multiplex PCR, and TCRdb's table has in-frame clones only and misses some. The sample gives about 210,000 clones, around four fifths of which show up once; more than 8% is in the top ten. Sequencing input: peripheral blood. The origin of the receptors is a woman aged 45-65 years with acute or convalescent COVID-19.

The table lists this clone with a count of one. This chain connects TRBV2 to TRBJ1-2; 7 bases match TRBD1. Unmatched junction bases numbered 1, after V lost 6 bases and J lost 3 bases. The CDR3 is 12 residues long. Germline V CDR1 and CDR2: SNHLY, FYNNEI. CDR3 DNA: TGTGCCAGCAGGCAGGGGGACTATGGCTACACCTTC. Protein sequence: CASRQGDYGYTF.

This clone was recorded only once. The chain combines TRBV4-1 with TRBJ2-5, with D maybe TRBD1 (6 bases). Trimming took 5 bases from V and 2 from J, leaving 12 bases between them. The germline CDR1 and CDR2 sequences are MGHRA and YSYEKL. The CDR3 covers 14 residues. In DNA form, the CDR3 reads TGCGCCAGCAGCTTAGGACAGATTCAAGAGACCCAGTACTTC. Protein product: CASSLGQIQETQYF.

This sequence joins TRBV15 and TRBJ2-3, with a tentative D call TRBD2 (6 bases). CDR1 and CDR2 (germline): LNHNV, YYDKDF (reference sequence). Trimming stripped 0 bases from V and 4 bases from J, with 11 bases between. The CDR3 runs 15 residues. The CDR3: CATSRDAGRPDTQYF. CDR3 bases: TGTGCCACCAGCAGAGATGCGGGGCGCCCAGATACGCAGTATTTT.

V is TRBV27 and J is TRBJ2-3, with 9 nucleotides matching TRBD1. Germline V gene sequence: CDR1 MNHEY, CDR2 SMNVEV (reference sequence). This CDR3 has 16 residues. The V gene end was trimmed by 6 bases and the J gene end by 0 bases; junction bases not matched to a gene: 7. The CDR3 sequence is CASSPGQGFSTDTQYF. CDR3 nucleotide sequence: TGTGCCAGCAGCCCGGGACAGGGTTTTAGCACAGATACGCAGTATTTT.

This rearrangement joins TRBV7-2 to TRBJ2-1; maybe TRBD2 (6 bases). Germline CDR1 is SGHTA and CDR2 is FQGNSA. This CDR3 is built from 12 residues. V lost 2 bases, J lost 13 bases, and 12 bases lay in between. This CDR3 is CASSLTGVGQFF. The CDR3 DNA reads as TGTGCCAGCAGCTTAACGGGGGTAGGACAGTTCTTC.

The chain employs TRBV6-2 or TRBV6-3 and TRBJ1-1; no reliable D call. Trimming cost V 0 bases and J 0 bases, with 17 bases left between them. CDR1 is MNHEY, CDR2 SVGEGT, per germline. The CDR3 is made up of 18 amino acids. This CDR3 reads CASSYSYEANPMNTEAFF. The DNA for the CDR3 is TGTGCCAGCAGTTACTCGTACGAGGCTAACCCCATGAACACTGAAGCTTTCTTT.

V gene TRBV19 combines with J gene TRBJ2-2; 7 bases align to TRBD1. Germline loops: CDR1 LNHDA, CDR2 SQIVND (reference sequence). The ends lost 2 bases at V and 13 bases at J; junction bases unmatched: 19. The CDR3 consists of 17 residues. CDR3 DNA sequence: TGTGCCAGTAGTATACTCCATACAGGGAATACCGGGGACAGGCTGTTTTTT. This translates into CASSILHTGNTGDRLFF.

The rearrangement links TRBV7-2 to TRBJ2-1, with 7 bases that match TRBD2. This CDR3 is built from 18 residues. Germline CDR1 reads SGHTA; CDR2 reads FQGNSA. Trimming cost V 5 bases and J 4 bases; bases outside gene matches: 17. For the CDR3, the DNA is TGTGCCAGCAGCCCCAGAGGGTCAGGCCTAGCGGAATACAATGAGCAGTTCTTC. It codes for CASSPRGSGLAEYNEQFF. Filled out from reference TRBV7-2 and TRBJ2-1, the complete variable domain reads GAGVSQSPSNKVTEKGKDVELRCDPISGHTALYWYRQSLGQGLEFLIYFQGNSAPDKSGLPSDRFSAERTGGSVSTLTIQRTQQEDSAVYLCASSPRGSGLAEYNEQFFGPGTRLTVL.

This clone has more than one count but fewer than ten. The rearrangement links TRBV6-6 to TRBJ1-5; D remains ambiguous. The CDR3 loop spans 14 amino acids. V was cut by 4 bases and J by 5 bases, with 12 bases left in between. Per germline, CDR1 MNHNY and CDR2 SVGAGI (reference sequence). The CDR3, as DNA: TGTGCCAGCAGTTTCCCGGGTCCATATCAGCCCCAGCATTTT. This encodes CASSFPGPYQPQHF.

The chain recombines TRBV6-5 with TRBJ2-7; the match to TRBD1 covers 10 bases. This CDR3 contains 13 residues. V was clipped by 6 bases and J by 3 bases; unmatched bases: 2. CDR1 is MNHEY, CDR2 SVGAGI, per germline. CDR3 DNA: TGTGCCAGCAGAGGACAGGGGGGCTACGAGCAGTACTTC. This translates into CASRGQGGYEQYF.

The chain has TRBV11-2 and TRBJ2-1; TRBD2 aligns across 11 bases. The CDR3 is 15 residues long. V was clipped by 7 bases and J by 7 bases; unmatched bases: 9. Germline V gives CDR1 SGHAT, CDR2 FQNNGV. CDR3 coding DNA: TGTGCCAGCACCCCCGTACTAGCGGGAGCAAATGAGCAGTTCTTC. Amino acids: CASTPVLAGANEQFF.

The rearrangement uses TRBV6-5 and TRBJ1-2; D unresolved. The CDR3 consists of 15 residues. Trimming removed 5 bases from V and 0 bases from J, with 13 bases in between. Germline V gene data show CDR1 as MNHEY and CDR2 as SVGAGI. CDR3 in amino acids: CASSTGLTTNYGYTF. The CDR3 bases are TGTGCCAGCAGTACCGGACTGACGACTAACTATGGCTACACCTTC.

As DNA, the CDR3 is TGTGCCAGCACCGATAAGACTTACAATGAGCAGTTCTTC. It translates to CASTDKTYNEQFF. The chain employs TRBV28 and TRBJ2-1; D ambiguous. Germline CDR1 and CDR2: MDHEN and SYDVKM. The CDR3 length is 13 residues. Trimming shortened V by 7 bases and J by 4 bases, and 11 bases separated the two germline ends.

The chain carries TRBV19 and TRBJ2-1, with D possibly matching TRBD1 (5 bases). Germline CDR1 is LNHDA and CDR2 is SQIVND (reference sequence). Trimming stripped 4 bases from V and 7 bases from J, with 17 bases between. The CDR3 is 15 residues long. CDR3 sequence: CASSTHQGLQNEQFF. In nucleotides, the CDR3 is TGTGCCAGTAGTACCCACCAGGGATTACAAAATGAGCAGTTCTTC.

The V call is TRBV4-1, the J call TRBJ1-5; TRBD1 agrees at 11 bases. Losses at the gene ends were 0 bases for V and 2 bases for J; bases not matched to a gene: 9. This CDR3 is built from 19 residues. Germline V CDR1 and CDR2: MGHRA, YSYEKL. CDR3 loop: CASSQEFAGQGAGNQPQHF. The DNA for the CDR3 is TGCGCCAGCAGCCAAGAGTTCGCCGGACAGGGGGCTGGCAATCAGCCCCAGCATTTT.

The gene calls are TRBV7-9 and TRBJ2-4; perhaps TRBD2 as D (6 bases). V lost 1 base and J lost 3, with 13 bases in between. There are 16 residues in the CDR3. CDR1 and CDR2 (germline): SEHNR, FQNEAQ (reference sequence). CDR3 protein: CASSLGGGIFKNIQYF. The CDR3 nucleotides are TGTGCCAGCAGCTTAGGCGGAGGGATATTCAAAAACATTCAGTACTTC.

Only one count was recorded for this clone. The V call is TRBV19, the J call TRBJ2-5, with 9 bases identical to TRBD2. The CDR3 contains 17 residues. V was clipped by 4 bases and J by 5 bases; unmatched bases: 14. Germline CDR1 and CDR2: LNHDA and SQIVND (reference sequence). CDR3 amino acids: CASSSRGKAGGWETQYF. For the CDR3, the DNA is TGTGCCAGTAGTAGCAGAGGGAAAGCGGGAGGCTGGGAGACCCAGTACTTC.

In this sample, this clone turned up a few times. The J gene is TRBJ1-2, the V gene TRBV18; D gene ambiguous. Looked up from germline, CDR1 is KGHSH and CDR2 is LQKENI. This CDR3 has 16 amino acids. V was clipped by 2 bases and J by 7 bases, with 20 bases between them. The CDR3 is CASSPGLGSSAGGYTF. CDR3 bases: TGTGCCAGCTCACCAGGTTTAGGGAGTAGCGCCGGTGGCTACACCTTC.

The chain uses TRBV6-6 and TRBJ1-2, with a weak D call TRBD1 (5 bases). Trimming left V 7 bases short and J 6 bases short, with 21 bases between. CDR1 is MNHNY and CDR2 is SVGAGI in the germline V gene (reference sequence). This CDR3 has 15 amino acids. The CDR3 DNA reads TGTGCCAGCATCCCCAGGGCAGGGAAGGAAAATGGCTACACCTTC. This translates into CASIPRAGKENGYTF.

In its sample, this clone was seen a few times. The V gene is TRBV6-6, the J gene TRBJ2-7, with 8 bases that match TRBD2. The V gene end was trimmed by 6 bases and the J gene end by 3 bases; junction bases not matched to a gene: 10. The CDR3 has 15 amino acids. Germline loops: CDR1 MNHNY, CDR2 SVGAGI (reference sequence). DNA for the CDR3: TGTGCCAGCAGGTCAGGAGGAGCGGGAGACTACGAGCAGTACTTC. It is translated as CASRSGGAGDYEQYF.

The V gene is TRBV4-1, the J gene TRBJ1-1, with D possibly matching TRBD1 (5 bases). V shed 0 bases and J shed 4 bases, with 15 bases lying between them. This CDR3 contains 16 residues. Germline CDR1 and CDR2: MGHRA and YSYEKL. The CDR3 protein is CASSQERAGISTEAFF. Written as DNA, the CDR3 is TGCGCCAGCAGCCAAGAAAGGGCAGGGATCTCCACTGAAGCTTTCTTT.

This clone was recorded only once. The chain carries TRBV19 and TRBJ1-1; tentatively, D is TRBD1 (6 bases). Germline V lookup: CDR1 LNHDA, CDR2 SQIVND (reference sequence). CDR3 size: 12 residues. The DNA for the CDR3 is TGTGCTTCAGGGGTCTGGAACACTGAAGCTTTCTTT. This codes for CASGVWNTEAFF.

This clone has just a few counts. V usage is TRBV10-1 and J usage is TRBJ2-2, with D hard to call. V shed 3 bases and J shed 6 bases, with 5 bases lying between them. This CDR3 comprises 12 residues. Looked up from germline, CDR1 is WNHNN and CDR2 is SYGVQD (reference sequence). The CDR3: CASSDSAGELFF. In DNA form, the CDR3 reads TGCGCCAGCAGTGATTCCGCCGGGGAGCTGTTTTTT.

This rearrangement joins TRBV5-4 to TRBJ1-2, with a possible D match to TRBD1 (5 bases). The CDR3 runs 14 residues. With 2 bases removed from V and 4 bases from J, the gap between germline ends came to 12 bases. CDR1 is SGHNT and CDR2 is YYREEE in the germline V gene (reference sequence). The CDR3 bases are TGTGCCAGCAGCTTTGGACACATGCCCTATGGCTACACCTTC. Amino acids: CASSFGHMPYGYTF.

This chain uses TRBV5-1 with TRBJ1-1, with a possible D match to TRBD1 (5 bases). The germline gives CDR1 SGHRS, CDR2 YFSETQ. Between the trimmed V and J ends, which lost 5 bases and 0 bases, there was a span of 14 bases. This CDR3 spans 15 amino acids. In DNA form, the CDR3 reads TGCGCCAGCAGGAGCAACCTACAGGTGAACACTGAAGCTTTCTTT. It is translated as CASRSNLQVNTEAFF. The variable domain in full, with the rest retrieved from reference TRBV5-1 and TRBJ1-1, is KAGVTQTPRYLIKTRGQQVTLSCSPISGHRSVSWYQQTPGQGLQFLFEYFSETQRNKGNFPGRFSGRQFSNSRSEMNVSTLELGDSALYLCASRSNLQVNTEAFFGQGTRLTVV.

In nucleotides, the CDR3 is TGTGCCAGCAAAAGGGGCGGGAGGGACTCCTACGAGCAGTACTTC. Translated, it gives CASKRGGRDSYEQYF. This chain links TRBV6-5 with TRBJ2-7, with TRBD2 matching over 9 bases. V was pared by 7 bases and J by 0 bases, with 7 bases of the junction left unmatched. The CDR3 runs 15 residues. In germline, CDR1 is MNHEY, CDR2 SVGAGI.

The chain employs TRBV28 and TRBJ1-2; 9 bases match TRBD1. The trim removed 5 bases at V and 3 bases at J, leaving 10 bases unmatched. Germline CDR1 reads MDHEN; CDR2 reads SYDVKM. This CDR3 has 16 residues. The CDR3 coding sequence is TGTGCCAGCAGTGGGCCGGGGACAGGGAGGGACTATGGCTACACCTTC. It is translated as CASSGPGTGRDYGYTF.

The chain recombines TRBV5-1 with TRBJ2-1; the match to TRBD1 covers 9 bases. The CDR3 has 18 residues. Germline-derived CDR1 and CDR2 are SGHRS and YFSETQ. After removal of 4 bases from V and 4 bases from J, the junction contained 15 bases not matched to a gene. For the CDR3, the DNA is TGCGCCAGCAGCACGGACAGGGGTTTGGAGCGGCTGTACAATGAGCAGTTCTTC. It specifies CASSTDRGLERLYNEQFF.